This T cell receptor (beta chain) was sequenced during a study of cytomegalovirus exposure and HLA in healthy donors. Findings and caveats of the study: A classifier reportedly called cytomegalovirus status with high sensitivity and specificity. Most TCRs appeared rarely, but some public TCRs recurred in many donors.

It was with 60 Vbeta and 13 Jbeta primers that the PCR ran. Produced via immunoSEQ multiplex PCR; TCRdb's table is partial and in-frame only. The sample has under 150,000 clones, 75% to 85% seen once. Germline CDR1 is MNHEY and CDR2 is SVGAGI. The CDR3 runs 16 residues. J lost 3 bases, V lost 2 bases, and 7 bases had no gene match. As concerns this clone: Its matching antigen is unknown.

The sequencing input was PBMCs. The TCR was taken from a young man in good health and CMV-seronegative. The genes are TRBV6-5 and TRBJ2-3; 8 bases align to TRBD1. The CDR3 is CASSYVPGQGTDTQYF. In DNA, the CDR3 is TGTGCCAGCAGTTACGTGCCTGGACAGGGAACAGATACGCAGTATTTT.